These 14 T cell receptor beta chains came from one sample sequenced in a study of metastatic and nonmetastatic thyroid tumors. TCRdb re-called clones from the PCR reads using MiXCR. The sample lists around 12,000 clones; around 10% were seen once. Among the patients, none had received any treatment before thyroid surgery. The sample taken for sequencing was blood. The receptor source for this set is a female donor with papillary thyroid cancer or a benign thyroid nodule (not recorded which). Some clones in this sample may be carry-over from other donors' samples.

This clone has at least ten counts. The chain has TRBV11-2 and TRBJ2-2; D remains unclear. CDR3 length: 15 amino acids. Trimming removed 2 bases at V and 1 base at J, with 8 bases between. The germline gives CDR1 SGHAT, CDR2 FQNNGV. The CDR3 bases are TGTGCCAGCAGCTTATATCTGGGGAACACCGGGGAGCTGTTTTTT. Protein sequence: CASSLYLGNTGELFF.

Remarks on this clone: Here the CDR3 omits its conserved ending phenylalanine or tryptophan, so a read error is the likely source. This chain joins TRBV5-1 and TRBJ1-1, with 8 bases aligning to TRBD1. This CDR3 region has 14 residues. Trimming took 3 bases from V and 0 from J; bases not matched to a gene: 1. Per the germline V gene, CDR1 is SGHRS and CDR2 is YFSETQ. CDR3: CASSWTGMNTEAFS. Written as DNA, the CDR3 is TGCGCCAGCAGCTGGACAGGGATGAACACTGAAGCTTTCTCT.

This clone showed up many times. The CDR3 protein is CASSDEDRVWVLEEVYEQYF. For the CDR3, the DNA is TGTGCCAGCAGCGACGAGGACAGGGTATGGGTATTAGAGGAGGTCTACGAGCAGTACTTC. V usage is TRBV7-3 and J usage is TRBJ2-7, with TRBD1 matching over 8 bases. With V trimmed by 5 bases and J by 3 bases, 24 bases remained unmatched. The germline V gene has CDR1 SGHTA and CDR2 FQGTGA. This CDR3 is built from 20 residues.

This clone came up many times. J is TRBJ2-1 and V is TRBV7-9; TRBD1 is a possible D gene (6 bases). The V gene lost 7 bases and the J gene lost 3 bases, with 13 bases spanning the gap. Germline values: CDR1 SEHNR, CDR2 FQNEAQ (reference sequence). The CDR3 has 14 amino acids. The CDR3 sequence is CASIHGGYYNEQFF. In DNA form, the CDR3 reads TGTGCCAGCATTCATGGGGGCTACTACAATGAGCAGTTCTTC.

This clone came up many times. CDR3: CASSPLKDRGHEQYF. The CDR3 DNA reads TGTGCCAGCTCACCACTGAAGGACAGGGGCCACGAGCAGTACTTC. The chain couples TRBV18 to TRBJ2-7; 9 bases are a match to TRBD1. The CDR3 loop spans 15 amino acids. The V gene end was trimmed by 1 base and the J gene end by 5 bases; junction bases not matched to a gene: 6. The germline V gene encodes CDR1 KGHSH and CDR2 LQKENI.

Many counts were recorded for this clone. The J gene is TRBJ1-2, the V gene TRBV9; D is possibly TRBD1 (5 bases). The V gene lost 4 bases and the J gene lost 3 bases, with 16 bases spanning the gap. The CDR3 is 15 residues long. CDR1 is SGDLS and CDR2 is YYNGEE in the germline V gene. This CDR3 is CASSPRRGTYYGYTF. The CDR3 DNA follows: TGTGCCAGCAGCCCCCGCCGGGGCACCTACTATGGCTACACCTTC.

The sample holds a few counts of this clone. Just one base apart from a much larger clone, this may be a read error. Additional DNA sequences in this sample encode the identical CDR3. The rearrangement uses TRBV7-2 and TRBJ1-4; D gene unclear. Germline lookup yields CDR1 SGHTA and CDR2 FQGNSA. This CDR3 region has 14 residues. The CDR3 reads CASSPRRDNEKLFF. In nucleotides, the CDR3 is TGTGCCAGCAGCCCCCGACGGGATAATGAAAAACTGTTTTTC.

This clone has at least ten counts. DNA for the CDR3: TGTGCCAGCAGTGAAGCGCTTCAGATATATGGCTACACCTTC. Protein: CASSEALQIYGYTF. This rearrangement joins TRBV2 to TRBJ1-2; D gene ambiguous. The CDR3 runs 14 residues. V was clipped by 0 bases and J by 5 bases, with 10 bases between them. Germline-derived CDR1 and CDR2 are SNHLY and FYNNEI.

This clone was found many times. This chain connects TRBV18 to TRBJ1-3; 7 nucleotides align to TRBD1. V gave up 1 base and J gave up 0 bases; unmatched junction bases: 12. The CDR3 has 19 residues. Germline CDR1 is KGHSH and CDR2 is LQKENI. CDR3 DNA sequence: TGTGCCAGCTCACCACAGCAAGGAGGGGGCAGCTTCTCTGGAAACACCATATATTTT. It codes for CASSPQQGGGSFSGNTIYF. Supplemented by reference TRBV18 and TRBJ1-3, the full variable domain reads NAGVMQNPRHLVRRRGQEARLRCSPMKGHSHVYWYRQLPEEGLKFMVYLQKENIIDESGMPKERFSAEFPKEGPSILRIQQVVRGDSAAYFCASSPQQGGGSFSGNTIYFGEGSWLTVV.

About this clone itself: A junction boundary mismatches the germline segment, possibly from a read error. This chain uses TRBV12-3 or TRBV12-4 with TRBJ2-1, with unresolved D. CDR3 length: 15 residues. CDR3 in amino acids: CTSSSGLSRINEQFF. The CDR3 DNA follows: TGTACCAGCAGTTCCGGGCTTAGTCGCATCAATGAGCAGTTCTTC.

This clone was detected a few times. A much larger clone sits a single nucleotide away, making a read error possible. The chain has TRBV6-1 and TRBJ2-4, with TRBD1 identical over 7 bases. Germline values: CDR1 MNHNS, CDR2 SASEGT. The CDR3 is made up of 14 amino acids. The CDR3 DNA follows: TGTGTCAGCAGACAGGGACCAGCCAAAAACATTCAGTACTTC. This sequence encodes CVSRQGPAKNIQYF.

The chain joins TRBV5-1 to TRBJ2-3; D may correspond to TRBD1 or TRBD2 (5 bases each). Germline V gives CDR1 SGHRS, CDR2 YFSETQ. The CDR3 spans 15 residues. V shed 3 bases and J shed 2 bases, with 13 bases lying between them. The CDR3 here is CASSSGTKFTDTQYF. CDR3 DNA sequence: TGCGCCAGCAGCTCCGGGACGAAGTTCACAGATACGCAGTATTTT.

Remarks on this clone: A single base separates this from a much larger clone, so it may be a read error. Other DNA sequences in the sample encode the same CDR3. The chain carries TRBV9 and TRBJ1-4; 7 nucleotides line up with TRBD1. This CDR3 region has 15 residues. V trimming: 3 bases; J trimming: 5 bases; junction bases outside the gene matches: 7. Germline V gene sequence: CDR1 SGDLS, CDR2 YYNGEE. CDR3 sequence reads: CASSGGTGENEKLFF. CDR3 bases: TGTGCCAGCAGCGGCGGAACAGGGGAAAATGAAAAACTGTTTTTT.

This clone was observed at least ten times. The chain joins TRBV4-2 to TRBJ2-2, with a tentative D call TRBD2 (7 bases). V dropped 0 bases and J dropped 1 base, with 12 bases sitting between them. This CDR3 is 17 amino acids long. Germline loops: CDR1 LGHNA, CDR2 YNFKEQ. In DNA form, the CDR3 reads TGTGCCAGCAGCCAAGATTCAAGGGGGGGGAACACCGGGGAGCTGTTTTTT. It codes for CASSQDSRGGNTGELFF.